This TCR beta chain originates from a study of blood T cell repertoires in COVID-19. About the study: Italy, Spain and the United States were the sources of the convalescent and acute COVID-19 samples. From T cells, B-cell-depleted T cells, or PBMCs came the material, which was cDNA or gDNA.

Germline values: CDR1 SGHRS, CDR2 YFSETQ. The junction had 2 bases not matched to a gene; V was cut back by 5 bases and J by 1 base. The CDR3 has 15 residues. Authors' analysis steps: Estimation of nucleated cell counts was performed using reference gene primer amplification. Measured with immunoSEQ multiplex PCR; TCRdb has only the in-frame clones, and not every one. V, J and clone size are taken as reported in that table, and D and trimming were inferred from the DNA itself. Altogether fewer than 85,000 clones are present, 88% being singletons, with the ten largest covering 5.1%. This TCR was sampled from a human donor in a cohort sampled during active COVID-19. The source material was peripheral blood. This rearrangement joins TRBV5-1 to TRBJ2-5, with 13 nucleotides matching TRBD2. This CDR3 reads CASSRTSGGQETQYF. The CDR3 DNA is TGCGCCAGCAGTCGGACTAGCGGGGGCCAAGAGACCCAGTACTTC.